Sequencing of this T cell receptor (beta chain) was carried out in a study of OX40 agonist ivuxolimab in advanced cancers. Study findings and constraints: Patients with a partial response at 0.1-3.0 mg/kg had among the lowest clonal expansion. Relative to CD4+ cells, CD8+ T cells on average had more expanded clones.

The CDR3 totals 19 residues. CDR1 is SSHAT and CDR2 is FNYEAQ in the germline V gene (reference sequence). V dropped 5 bases and J dropped 2 bases, with 27 bases sitting between them. TCRdb's table, derived via immunoSEQ multiplex PCR, lists solely in-frame clones and lacks some. The repertoire has about 77,000 clones, around 88% of them found once; the top ten carry 0.76%. With respect to this clone: Its antigen is not identified.

With autoimmune disease history or systemic immunosuppression, patients were excluded. The V gene is TRBV7-7, the J gene TRBJ1-1, with D maybe TRBD1 (6 bases). The clonotype originates from an adult with an advanced solid tumor such as melanoma, head and neck, liver or kidney cancer. Sequencing was performed on CD4+ or CD8+ T cells sorted from blood, taken in a trial of the OX40 agonist ivuxolimab. The CDR3 sequence is CASSRLSPLYGGRNTEAFF. The CDR3 nucleotides read TGTGCCAGCAGCCGTCTGAGCCCACTTTACGGGGGGCGAAACACTGAAGCTTTCTTT.